Listed here is a single TCR beta chain. Its matching antigen is unknown. No cell sorting was done before RNA was extracted from the tissue. This specimen belongs to a study of tumor and adjacent non-tumor tissue in lung cancer. Study context: There were around eleven adenocarcinoma, 2 squamous cell carcinoma and 1 small cell lung cancer cases.

A modified ARM-PCR protocol with three rounds of nested PCR amplified TCRbeta. TCRdb passed the multiplex PCR reads through MiXCR, listing each CDR3 protein once. The repertoire holds 110,000 or so distinct CDR3 sequences, with around 75% as singletons. Study-wide results and caveats: Tumor tissue had significantly higher TCR diversity than normal lung.

The V gene's germline CDR1 is MDHEN and CDR2 SYDVKM. The CDR3 spans 16 residues. J lost 6 bases, V lost 7 bases, and 14 bases had no gene match. The origin of this receptor is a woman aged 55-70 years with non-small cell lung cancer. The sequencing input was lung tumor tissue. This chain joins TRBV28 and TRBJ1-2; 10 nucleotides align to TRBD1. The CDR3 DNA is TGTGCCAGCAATGGGGGGGGGACAGGGGCCCGACATGGCTACACCTTC. This translates into CASNGGGTGARHGYTF.